The present T cell receptor (beta chain) was sequenced within a study of T cells expressing NK-cell markers. Background on the study: Sequencing covered eight donors, seven HCMV-seropositive and one seronegative.

TCRdb processed the 5' RACE reads again and assigns one entry to each CDR3 protein, with no DNA. The specimen's table records 200,000 to 300,000 distinct CDR3 sequences. Study-level results: In five or six donors, dominant NKG2C+ clonotypes were roughly 1.0-7.0% of CD8+ T cells. HCMV specificity of the expanded NKG2C+ T cell clones stayed unclear.

A remark on this clonotype: As yet, its antigen is unknown.

Germline V gene data show CDR1 as SGHVS and CDR2 as FQNEAQ. The CDR3 is made up of 14 amino acids. The rearrangement links TRBV7-8 to TRBJ2-2; the TRBD1 assignment by TCRdb is unverifiable without DNA. The specimen sequenced was blood T cells: a sorted CD56 or NKG2C T cell subset, CD4+ or CD8+ T cells, or bulk PBMC T cells (not recorded which). This receptor was taken from a woman between 18 and 70 years old in good health. The CDR3 sequence: CASSWGRGTGELFF. Complete variable domain (other parts from reference TRBV7-8 and TRBJ2-2): GAGVSQSPRYKVAKRGQDVALRCDPISGHVSLFWYQQALGQGPEFLTYFQNEAQLDKSGLPSDRFFAERPEGSVSTLKIQRTQQEDSAVYLCASSWGRGTGELFFGEGSRLTVL.